The rows below give T cell receptor beta chains drawn from one sample of a study of CD8+ T cells in alopecia areata. Clones were read by immunoSEQ multiplex PCR, and TCRdb kept only the in-frame ones, dropping some. The sample carries about 130,000 clones, roughly 62% recorded once. Material: CD4+ T cells sorted from blood, obtained at week 0. These receptors were collected from a human donor with alopecia areata. The CDR3 runs from the conserved cysteine through the conserved F or W. A D gene is named only where the DNA matches it firmly. Clone size is stated in some rows and not others, as once, few, many or a class when expanded.

v_gene	abundance	j_gene	d_gene	CDR3aa	CDR3nt
TRBV29-1	few	TRBJ1-5	TRBD1	CSVSTGKRNQPQHF	TGCAGCGTTTCGACAGGGAAGCGCAATCAGCCCCAGCATTTT
TRBV29-1	few	TRBJ2-5	.	CSALGQGETQYF	TGCAGCGCCCTCGGGCAAGGGGAGACCCAGTACTTC
TRBV30	.	TRBJ1-5	TRBD1	CAWAGQGTQPQHF	TGTGCCTGGGCGGGACAGGGCACTCAGCCCCAGCATTTT
TRBV18	.	TRBJ2-7	.	CASSPDSYEQYF	TGTGCCAGCTCACCAGACTCCTACGAGCAGTACTTC
TRBV27	.	TRBJ2-1	.	CASRLLGAQLHEQFF	TGTGCCAGCCGCCTGTTGGGGGCGCAACTTCATGAGCAGTTCTTC
TRBV6-6	.	TRBJ2-7	TRBD2	CASSGGRYEQYF	TGTGCCAGTAGCGGGGGGCGCTACGAGCAGTACTTC
TRBV7-9	few	TRBJ1-4	.	CASSPGQLNEKLFF	TGTGCCAGCAGCCCTGGACAGTTAAATGAAAAACTGTTTTTT
TRBV5-1	once	TRBJ2-1	TRBD1	CASSLDRGSRGEQFF	TGCGCCAGCAGCTTGGACAGGGGTTCACGTGGTGAGCAGTTCTTC
TRBV13	.	TRBJ2-5	.	CASSLIKGAGLETQYF	TGTGCCAGCAGCTTGATTAAAGGGGCTGGATTAGAGACCCAGTACTTC
TRBV19	.	TRBJ1-1	.	CASSILMNTEAFF	TGTGCCAGTAGTATCCTAATGAACACTGAAGCTTTCTTT
TRBV7-2	few	TRBJ1-1	TRBD1	CASSLLGTGAIPTF	TGTGCCAGCAGCTTGCTTGGGACAGGAGCAATACCGACCTTT
TRBV11-2	once	TRBJ2-7	.	CASSLVGGTYEQYF	TGTGCCAGCAGCTTAGTTGGGGGGACCTACGAGCAGTACTTC
TRBV4-1	.	TRBJ2-3	.	CASSQTRSTDTQYF	TGCGCCAGCAGCCAGACCCGAAGCACAGATACGCAGTATTTT
TRBV29-1	few	TRBJ1-2	.	CSVGPTDYGYTF	TGCAGCGTGGGCCCCACGGACTATGGCTACACCTTC
TRBV5-6	few	TRBJ2-6	TRBD1	CASTPTGEAGANVLTF	TGTGCCAGCACCCCGACAGGGGAGGCTGGGGCCAACGTCCTGACTTTC
TRBV20-1	few	TRBJ2-3	.	CSATIADTQYF	TGCAGTGCTACCATCGCAGATACGCAGTATTTT
TRBV7-8	.	TRBJ1-1	TRBD1	CASSSDRVATEAFF	TGTGCCAGCAGCTCAGACAGGGTGGCCACTGAAGCTTTCTTT
TRBV7-9	.	TRBJ2-3	.	CASSFEGVDTQYF	TGTGCCAGCAGCTTTGAGGGGGTCGATACGCAGTATTTT